This T cell receptor beta chain was sequenced for a study of blood T cell repertoires in COVID-19. Study-wide context: The United States, Italy and Spain supplied acute and convalescent COVID-19 samples.

In the original workflow: Cell counts per sample came from amplifying reference gene primers. Profiled with immunoSEQ multiplex PCR; TCRdb holds only in-frame clones, not every one. That table is the source of V, J and clone size, and D and trimming were worked out from the DNA. Of 200,000 or so clones in the sample, approximately 88% were seen once. Adults between roughly 18 and 89 years of age took part from approximately 24 US areas. Per the germline V gene, CDR1 is SGDLS and CDR2 is YYNGEE. The trim removed 4 bases at V and 9 bases at J, leaving 4 bases unmatched. The CDR3 has 13 residues. Material for sequencing was PBMCs or T cells enriched from blood (not recorded which). The chain recombines TRBV9 with TRBJ2-1, with 10 bases lining up with TRBD2. The clonotype originates from a woman aged 40 to 49 with acute COVID-19. CDR3 region: CASSSGLAAEQFF. In DNA, the CDR3 is TGTGCCAGCAGCTCCGGACTAGCGGCTGAGCAGTTCTTC.